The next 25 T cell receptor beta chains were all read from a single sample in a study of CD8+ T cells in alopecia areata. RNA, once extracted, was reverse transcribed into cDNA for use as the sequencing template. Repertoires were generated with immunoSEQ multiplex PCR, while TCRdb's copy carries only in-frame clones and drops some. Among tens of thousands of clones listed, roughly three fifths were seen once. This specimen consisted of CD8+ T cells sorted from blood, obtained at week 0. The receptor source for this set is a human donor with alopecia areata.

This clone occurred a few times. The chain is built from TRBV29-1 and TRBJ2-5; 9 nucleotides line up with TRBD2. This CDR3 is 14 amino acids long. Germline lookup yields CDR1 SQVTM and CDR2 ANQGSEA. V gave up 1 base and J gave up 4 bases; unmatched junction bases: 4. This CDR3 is CSVEGGLARETQYF. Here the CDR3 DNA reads TGCAGCGTTGAAGGGGGACTAGCCAGAGAGACCCAGTACTTC.

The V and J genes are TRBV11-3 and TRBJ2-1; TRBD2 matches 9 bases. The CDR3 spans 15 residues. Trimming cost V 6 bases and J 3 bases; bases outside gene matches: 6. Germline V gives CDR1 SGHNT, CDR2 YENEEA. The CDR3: CASRLSGGIYNEQFF. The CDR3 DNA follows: TGTGCCAGCAGACTAAGCGGGGGGATCTACAATGAGCAGTTCTTC.

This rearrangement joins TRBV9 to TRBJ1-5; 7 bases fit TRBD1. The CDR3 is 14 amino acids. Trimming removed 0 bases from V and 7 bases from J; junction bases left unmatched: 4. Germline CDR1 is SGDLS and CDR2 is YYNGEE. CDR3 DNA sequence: TGTGCCAGCAGCGTAGAAGGGGGCTACCAGCCCCAGCATTTT. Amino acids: CASSVEGGYQPQHF.

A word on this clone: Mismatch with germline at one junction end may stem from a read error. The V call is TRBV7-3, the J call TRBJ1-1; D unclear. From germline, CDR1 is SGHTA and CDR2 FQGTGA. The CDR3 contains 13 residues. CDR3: CASSLTVNTDAFF. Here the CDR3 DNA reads TGTGCCAGCAGCTTAACGGTGAACACTGACGCTTTCTTT.

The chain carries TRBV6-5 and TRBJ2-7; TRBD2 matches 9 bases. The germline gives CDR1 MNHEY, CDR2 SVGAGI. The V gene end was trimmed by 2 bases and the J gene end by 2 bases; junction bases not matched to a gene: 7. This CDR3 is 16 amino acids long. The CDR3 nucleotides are TGTGCCAGCAGTTACCAAGTAGCGGGAGTTCCCTACGAGCAGTACTTC. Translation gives CASSYQVAGVPYEQYF.

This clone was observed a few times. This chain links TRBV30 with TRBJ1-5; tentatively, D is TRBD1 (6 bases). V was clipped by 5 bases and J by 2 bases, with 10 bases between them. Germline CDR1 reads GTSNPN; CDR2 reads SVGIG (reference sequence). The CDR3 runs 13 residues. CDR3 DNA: TGTGCCTGGCCCAGGGGTGGCAATCAGCCCCAGCATTTT. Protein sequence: CAWPRGGNQPQHF. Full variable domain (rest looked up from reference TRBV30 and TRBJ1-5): SQTIHQWPATLVQPVGSPLSLECTVEGTSNPNLYWYRQAAGRGLQLLFYSVGIGQISSEVPQNLSASRPQDRQFILSSKKLLLSDSGFYLCAWPRGGNQPQHFGDGTRLSIL.

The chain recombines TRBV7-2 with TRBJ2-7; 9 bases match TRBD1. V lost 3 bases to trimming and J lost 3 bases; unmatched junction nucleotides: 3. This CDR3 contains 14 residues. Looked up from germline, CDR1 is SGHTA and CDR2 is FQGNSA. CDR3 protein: CASSFSTGGYEQYF. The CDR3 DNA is TGTGCCAGCAGCTTTTCGACAGGGGGCTACGAGCAGTACTTC.

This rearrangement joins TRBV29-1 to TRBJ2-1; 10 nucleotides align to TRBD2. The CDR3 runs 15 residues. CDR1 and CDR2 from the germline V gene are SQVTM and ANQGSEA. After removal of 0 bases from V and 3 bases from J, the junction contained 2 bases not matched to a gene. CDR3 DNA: TGCAGCGTTGAAGAGGCTAGCGGGAGCTACAATGAGCAGTTCTTC. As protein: CSVEEASGSYNEQFF.

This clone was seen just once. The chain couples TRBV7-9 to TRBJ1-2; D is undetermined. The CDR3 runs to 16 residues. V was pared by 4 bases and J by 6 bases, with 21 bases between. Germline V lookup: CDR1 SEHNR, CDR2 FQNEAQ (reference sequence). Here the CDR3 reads CASSSQTTFRANGYTF. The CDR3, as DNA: TGTGCCAGCAGCTCCCAAACCACGTTTCGGGCGAATGGCTACACCTTC. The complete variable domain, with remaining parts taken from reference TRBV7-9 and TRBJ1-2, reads DTGVSQNPRHKITKRGQNVTFRCDPISEHNRLYWYRQTLGQGPEFLTYFQNEAQLEKSRLLSDRFSAERPKGSFSTLEIQRTEQGDSAMYLCASSSQTTFRANGYTFGSGTRLTVV.

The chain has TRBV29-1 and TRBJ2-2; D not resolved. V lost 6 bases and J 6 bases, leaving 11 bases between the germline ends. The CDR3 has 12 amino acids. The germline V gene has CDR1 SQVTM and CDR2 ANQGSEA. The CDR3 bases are TGCAGCGTCTCCGAGTGGGCCGGGGAGCTGTTTTTT. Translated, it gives CSVSEWAGELFF.

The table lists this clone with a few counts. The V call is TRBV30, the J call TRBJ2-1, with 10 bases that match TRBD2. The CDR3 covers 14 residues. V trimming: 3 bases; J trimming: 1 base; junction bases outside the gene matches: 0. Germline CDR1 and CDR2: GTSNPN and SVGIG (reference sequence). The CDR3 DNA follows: TGTGCCTGGAGGGGACTAGCGTCCTACAATGAGCAGTTCTTC. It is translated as CAWRGLASYNEQFF. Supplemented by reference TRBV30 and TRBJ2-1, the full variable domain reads SQTIHQWPATLVQPVGSPLSLECTVEGTSNPNLYWYRQAAGRGLQLLFYSVGIGQISSEVPQNLSASRPQDRQFILSSKKLLLSDSGFYLCAWRGLASYNEQFFGPGTRLTVL.

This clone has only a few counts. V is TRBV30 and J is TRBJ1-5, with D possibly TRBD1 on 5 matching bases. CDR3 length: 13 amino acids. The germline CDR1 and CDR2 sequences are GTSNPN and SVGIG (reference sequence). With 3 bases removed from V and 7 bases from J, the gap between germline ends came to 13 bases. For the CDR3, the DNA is TGTGCCTGGAGCTCCGACAGTGAGCAGCCCCAGCATTTT. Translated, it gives CAWSSDSEQPQHF.

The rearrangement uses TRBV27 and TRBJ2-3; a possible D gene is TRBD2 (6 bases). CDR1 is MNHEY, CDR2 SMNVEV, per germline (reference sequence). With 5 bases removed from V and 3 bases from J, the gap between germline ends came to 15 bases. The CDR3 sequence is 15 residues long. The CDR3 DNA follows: TGTGCCAGCAGTGACGAGGCGGGGAGAACAGATACGCAGTATTTT. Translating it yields CASSDEAGRTDTQYF.

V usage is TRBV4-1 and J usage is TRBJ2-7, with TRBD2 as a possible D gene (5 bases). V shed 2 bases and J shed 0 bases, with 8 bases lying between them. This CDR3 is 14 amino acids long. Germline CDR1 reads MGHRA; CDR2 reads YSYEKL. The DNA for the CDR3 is TGCGCCAGCAGCCAACCAGGACTCTCCTACGAGCAGTACTTC. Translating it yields CASSQPGLSYEQYF.

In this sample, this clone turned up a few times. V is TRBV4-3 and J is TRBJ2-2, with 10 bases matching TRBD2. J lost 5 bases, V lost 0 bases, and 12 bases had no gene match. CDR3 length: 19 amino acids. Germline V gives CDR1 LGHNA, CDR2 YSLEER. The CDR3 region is CASSQEAKSSGRITGELFF. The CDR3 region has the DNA TGCGCCAGCAGCCAAGAAGCAAAGAGTAGCGGGAGGATTACCGGGGAGCTGTTTTTT.

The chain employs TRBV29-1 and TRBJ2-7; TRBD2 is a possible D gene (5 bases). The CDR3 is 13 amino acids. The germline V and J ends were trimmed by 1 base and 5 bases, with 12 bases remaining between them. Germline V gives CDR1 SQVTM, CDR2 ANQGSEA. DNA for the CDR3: TGCAGCGTTGAAGGGCCAACTAGTGACGAGCAGTACTTC. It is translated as CSVEGPTSDEQYF.

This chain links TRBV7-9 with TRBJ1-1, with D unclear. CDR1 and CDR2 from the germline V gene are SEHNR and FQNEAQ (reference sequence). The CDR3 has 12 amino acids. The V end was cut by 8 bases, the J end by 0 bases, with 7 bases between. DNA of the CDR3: TGTGCCAGCGTGATCATGAACACTGAAGCTTTCTTT. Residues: CASVIMNTEAFF.

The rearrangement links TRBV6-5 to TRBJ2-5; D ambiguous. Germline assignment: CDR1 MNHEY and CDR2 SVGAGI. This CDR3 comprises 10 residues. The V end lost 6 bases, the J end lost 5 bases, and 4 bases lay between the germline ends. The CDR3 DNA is TGTGCCAGCAGCGGGGAGACCCAGTACTTC. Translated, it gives CASSGETQYF.

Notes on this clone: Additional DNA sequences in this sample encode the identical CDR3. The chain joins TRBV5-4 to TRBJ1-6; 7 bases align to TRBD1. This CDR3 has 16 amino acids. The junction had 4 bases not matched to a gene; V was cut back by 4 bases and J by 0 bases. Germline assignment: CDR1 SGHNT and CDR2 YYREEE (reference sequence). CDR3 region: CASSPGGSSYNSPLHF. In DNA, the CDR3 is TGTGCCAGCAGCCCAGGGGGGAGCTCCTATAATTCACCCCTCCACTTT.

The CDR3 loop is CASSRPFSSYNEQFF. Here the CDR3 DNA reads TGTGCCAGCAGCAGACCGTTTAGCTCCTACAATGAGCAGTTCTTC. The rearrangement links TRBV2 to TRBJ2-1; D gene uncertain. The CDR3 loop spans 15 amino acids. The germline gives CDR1 SNHLY, CDR2 FYNNEI. Trimming removed 6 bases from V and 0 bases from J, with 12 bases in between.

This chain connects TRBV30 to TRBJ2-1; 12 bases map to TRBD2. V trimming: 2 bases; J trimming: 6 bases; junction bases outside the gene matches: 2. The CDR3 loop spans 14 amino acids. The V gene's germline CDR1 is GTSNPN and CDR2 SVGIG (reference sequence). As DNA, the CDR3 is TGTGCCTGGAGTAGACTAGCGGGAGTCAATGAGCAGTTCTTC. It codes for CAWSRLAGVNEQFF.

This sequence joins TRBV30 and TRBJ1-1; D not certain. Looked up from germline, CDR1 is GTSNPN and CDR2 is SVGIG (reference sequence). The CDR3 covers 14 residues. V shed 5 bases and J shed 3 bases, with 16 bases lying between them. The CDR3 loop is CAWVPGGVDTEAFF. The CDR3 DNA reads TGTGCCTGGGTCCCAGGCGGGGTGGACACTGAAGCTTTCTTT.

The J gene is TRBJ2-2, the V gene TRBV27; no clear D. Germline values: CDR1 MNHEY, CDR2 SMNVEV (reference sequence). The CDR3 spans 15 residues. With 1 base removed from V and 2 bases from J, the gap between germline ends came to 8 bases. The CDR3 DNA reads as TGTGCCAGCAGTTTATATCCGGTTAACACCGGGGAGCTGTTTTTT. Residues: CASSLYPVNTGELFF.

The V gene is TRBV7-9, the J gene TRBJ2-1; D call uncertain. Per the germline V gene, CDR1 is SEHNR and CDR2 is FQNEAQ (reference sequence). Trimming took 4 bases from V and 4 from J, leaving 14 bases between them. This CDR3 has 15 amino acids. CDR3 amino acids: CASSSINAGYNEQFF. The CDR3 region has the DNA TGTGCCAGCAGCTCTATTAATGCCGGTTACAATGAGCAGTTCTTC.

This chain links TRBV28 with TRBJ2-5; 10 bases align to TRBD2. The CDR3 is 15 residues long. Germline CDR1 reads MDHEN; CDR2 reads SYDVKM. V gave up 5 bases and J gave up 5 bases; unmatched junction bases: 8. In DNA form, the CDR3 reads TGTGCCAGCAGTAAAGCGGGAGGGCCTTGGGAGACCCAGTACTTC. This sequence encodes CASSKAGGPWETQYF.